Presented here are 18 T cell receptor beta chains from one specimen sequenced in a study of blood T cell repertoires in COVID-19 (dated by TCRdb to about 2020). Library preparation was by the immunoSEQ multiplex PCR assay. TCRdb limited this immuneACCESS table to in-frame rearrangements with V and J called. A share of clones is missing; checked studies link under half to unresolved V genes, and the rest is unexplained. A total of 350,000 to 450,000 clones appear in this sample, around nine tenths of them only once. The ten most abundant clones make up roughly 1.4% of the sample. Material: PBMCs or T cells enriched from blood (not recorded which). These receptors originate from a woman aged 18 to 35 who had been exposed to COVID-19.

V is TRBV27 and J is TRBJ2-1; D is perhaps TRBD1 (5 bases). CDR3 length: 15 residues. Germline loops: CDR1 MNHEY, CDR2 SMNVEV (reference sequence). The germline V and J ends were trimmed by 4 bases and 6 bases, with 16 bases remaining between them. CDR3 region: CASSSTGRLGNEQFF. In DNA, the CDR3 is TGTGCCAGCAGTTCCACAGGCCGACTTGGCAATGAGCAGTTCTTC.

This rearrangement joins TRBV4-1 to TRBJ2-6; 9 positions agree with TRBD1. This CDR3 is built from 17 residues. With V trimmed by 8 bases and J by 0 bases, 8 bases remained unmatched. In germline, CDR1 is MGHRA, CDR2 YSYEKL. The chain's CDR3 is CASLPGQGTSGANVLTF. The CDR3 coding sequence is TGCGCCAGCCTCCCGGGACAGGGAACCTCTGGGGCCAACGTCCTGACTTTC.

The chain carries TRBV27 and TRBJ2-1; maybe TRBD2 (5 bases). The CDR3 sequence is 15 residues long. CDR1 is MNHEY, CDR2 SMNVEV, per germline (reference sequence). V lost 4 bases to trimming and J lost 0 bases, with 10 bases between them. CDR3: CASSWRVASYNEQFF. The CDR3 coding sequence is TGTGCCAGCAGTTGGCGGGTGGCCTCCTACAATGAGCAGTTCTTC.

Only a few counts were recorded for this clone. The chain is built from TRBV28 and TRBJ1-3; D unresolved. CDR1 is MDHEN, CDR2 SYDVKM, per germline. This CDR3 has 16 amino acids. Between the trimmed V and J ends, which lost 2 bases and 0 bases, there was a span of 11 bases. The CDR3 coding sequence is TGTGCCAGCAGTTTAGGCCCGGGGAGCTCTGGAAACACCATATATTTT. Protein product: CASSLGPGSSGNTIYF.

With respect to this clone: Other DNA sequences in the sample encode the same CDR3. CDR3 region: CASSYSGWETQYF. As DNA, the CDR3 is TGTGCCAGCAGTTACAGCGGGTGGGAGACCCAGTACTTC. The chain links TRBV6-5 to TRBJ2-5; a possible D gene is TRBD2 (6 bases). The CDR3 sequence is 13 residues long. Trimming stripped 2 bases from V and 5 bases from J, with 9 bases between. In germline, CDR1 is MNHEY, CDR2 SVGAGI.

The chain is built from TRBV19 and TRBJ2-7; 8 bases map to TRBD1. Germline V gene data show CDR1 as LNHDA and CDR2 as SQIVND (reference sequence). CDR3 size: 13 residues. Trimming took 5 bases from V and 3 from J; bases not matched to a gene: 3. Here the CDR3 DNA reads TGTGCCAGTAGTGGACAGGGTGACTACGAGCAGTACTTC. Protein product: CASSGQGDYEQYF. The variable domain in full, with the rest retrieved from reference TRBV19 and TRBJ2-7, is DGGITQSPKYLFRKEGQNVTLSCEQNLNHDAMYWYRQDPGQGLRLIYYSQIVNDFQKGDIAEGYSVSREKKESFPLTVTSAQKNPTAFYLCASSGQGDYEQYFGPGTRLTVT.

This rearrangement joins TRBV27 to TRBJ2-1; D is ambiguous. Germline CDR1 MNHEY, CDR2 SMNVEV (reference sequence). CDR3 length: 15 residues. Deletions cut 0 bases from V and 0 bases from J, with 6 bases between. The CDR3 coding sequence is TGTGCCAGCAGTTTATCGGCTTTCTCCTACAATGAGCAGTTCTTC. Translated: CASSLSAFSYNEQFF.

V gene TRBV27 combines with J gene TRBJ2-7, with D perhaps matching TRBD1 (6 bases). V shed 6 bases and J shed 0 bases, with 15 bases lying between them. CDR1 and CDR2 (germline): MNHEY, SMNVEV (reference sequence). There are 15 residues in the CDR3. The CDR3: CASRERGSRSYEQYF. CDR3 coding DNA: TGTGCCAGCAGGGAGAGGGGGTCACGCTCCTACGAGCAGTACTTC.

This sequence joins TRBV13 and TRBJ1-2, with 11 bases that match TRBD1. Trimming removed 6 bases from V and 3 bases from J; junction bases left unmatched: 18. This CDR3 spans 19 amino acids. Looked up from germline, CDR1 is PRHDT and CDR2 is FYEKMQ (reference sequence). This CDR3 is CASSQGAGTGGDFHYGYTF. The CDR3 region has the DNA TGTGCCAGCAGTCAAGGGGCCGGGACAGGGGGAGACTTCCACTATGGCTACACCTTC.

The chain recombines TRBV5-1 with TRBJ2-1; 10 bases map to TRBD2. Germline lookup yields CDR1 SGHRS and CDR2 YFSETQ. The V segment lost 4 bases and the J segment 8 bases; nucleotides outside the gene matches: 12. This CDR3 is 16 amino acids long. CDR3 amino acids: CASSLAGVGTGDEQFF. CDR3 nucleotides: TGCGCCAGCAGCCTAGCGGGAGTTGGTACGGGGGATGAGCAGTTCTTC.

The chain carries TRBV7-2 and TRBJ1-1, with 8 bases lining up with TRBD1. The V segment lost 2 bases and the J segment 5 bases; nucleotides outside the gene matches: 4. CDR3 size: 14 residues. Germline V CDR1 and CDR2: SGHTA, FQGNSA. CDR3 in DNA: TGTGCCAGCAGCTTATCCAGGGGGCAAACTGAAGCTTTCTTT. Encoded protein: CASSLSRGQTEAFF.

This chain connects TRBV5-1 to TRBJ2-7; 12 positions match TRBD1. The CDR3 extends over 14 amino acids. V dropped 4 bases and J dropped 6; count of bases not matched to a gene: 5. Germline V gives CDR1 SGHRS, CDR2 YFSETQ. As DNA, the CDR3 is TGCGCCAGCAGCCGTGGGACAGGGGGCGTCGAGCAGTACTTC. Translating it yields CASSRGTGGVEQYF. The whole variable domain, remainder taken from reference TRBV5-1 and TRBJ2-7, is KAGVTQTPRYLIKTRGQQVTLSCSPISGHRSVSWYQQTPGQGLQFLFEYFSETQRNKGNFPGRFSGRQFSNSRSEMNVSTLELGDSALYLCASSRGTGGVEQYFGPGTRLTVT.

CDR3 amino acids: CASSPQGVTDTQYF. CDR3 bases: TGTGCCAGCAGTCCCCAGGGGGTAACAGATACGCAGTATTTT. J is TRBJ2-3 and V is TRBV6-4; the match to TRBD1 covers 7 bases. The CDR3 totals 14 residues. The germline V gene has CDR1 MRHNA and CDR2 SNTAGT. The J segment lost 3 bases and the V segment lost 5 bases, leaving 5 bases of the junction unmatched.

The V and J genes are TRBV5-1 and TRBJ2-7, with 16 bases aligning to TRBD2. J gave up 3 bases and V 4 bases, and 4 bases lay outside the gene matches. CDR1 is SGHRS and CDR2 is YFSETQ in the germline V gene. CDR3 length equals 16 residues. The CDR3 nucleotides are TGCGCCAGCAGCGGAGGGACTAGCGGGGGGGTCTACGAGCAGTACTTC. Its protein is CASSGGTSGGVYEQYF.

The CDR3 bases are TGTGCCAGCAGCCAAGACTCCGGGACAGGGAGGAATGAGCAGTTCTTC. This encodes CASSQDSGTGRNEQFF. The chain uses TRBV4-2 and TRBJ2-1; TRBD1 matches at 9 bases. Germline CDR1 LGHNA, CDR2 YNFKEQ. The V and J ends lost 0 bases and 7 bases, in that order; junction bases with no gene match: 7. CDR3 length: 16 amino acids.

J is TRBJ2-3 and V is TRBV11-3; perhaps TRBD1 as D (6 bases). This CDR3 comprises 14 residues. Trimming took 2 bases from V and 2 from J, leaving 8 bases between them. Germline CDR1 SGHNT, CDR2 YENEEA. CDR3 protein: CASSLRGYTDTQYF. CDR3 bases: TGTGCCAGCAGCTTAAGGGGGTACACAGATACGCAGTATTTT.

CDR3 region: CASSEDPGYTF. CDR3 coding DNA: TGTGCCAGCAGTGAAGATCCGGGCTACACCTTC. The chain recombines TRBV2 with TRBJ1-2; unclear D gene. The germline V gene has CDR1 SNHLY and CDR2 FYNNEI. V lost 1 base to trimming and J lost 8 bases, with 5 bases between them. The CDR3 has 11 amino acids.

The CDR3 loop is CASSLTSGGAQETQYF. In nucleotides, the CDR3 is TGTGCCAGCAGCCTGACTAGCGGGGGGGCCCAAGAGACCCAGTACTTC. The chain uses TRBV9 and TRBJ2-5, with TRBD2 identical over 14 bases. CDR1 and CDR2 (germline): SGDLS, YYNGEE. The CDR3 spans 16 residues. The J segment lost 1 base and the V segment lost 4 bases, leaving 3 bases of the junction unmatched. The variable domain in full, with the rest retrieved from reference TRBV9 and TRBJ2-5, is DSGVTQTPKHLITATGQRVTLRCSPRSGDLSVYWYQQSLDQGLQFLIQYYNGEERAKGNILERFSAQQFPDLHSELNLSSLELGDSALYFCASSLTSGGAQETQYFGPGTRLLVL.